This TCR beta chain emerged from a study of PD-1 blockade in classical Hodgkin lymphoma. Libraries were prepared by immunoSEQ multiplex PCR; TCRdb keeps only in-frame clonotypes and omits some of them. The table records approximately 6,200 clones, about 89% of them present only once. Time point reported: cycle 4 day 1 (C4D1), after 6 weeks of nivolumab. Each of the patients experienced relapse following autologous stem cell transplantation, and their brentuximab vedotin exposure differed. Starting with thawed PBMCs, CD4+ T cells were purified by magnetic negative selection. Complete response, partial response or progressive disease was recorded as best response. The CDR3 extends over 18 amino acids. V lost 4 bases and J lost 5; bases outside the gene matches: 17. Germline V gene sequence: CDR1 KGHSH, CDR2 LQKENI.

Sample: CD4+ T cells from blood, taken before the fourth cycle of nivolumab. This clonotype was obtained from a human donor with classical Hodgkin lymphoma. The chain recombines TRBV18 with TRBJ2-5, with TRBD1 matching 9 bases. The CDR3: CASSRRQGGTLVMETQYF. In nucleotides, the CDR3 is TGTGCCAGCTCACGCCGACAGGGGGGCACACTGGTGATGGAGACCCAGTACTTC. Complete variable domain (other parts from reference TRBV18 and TRBJ2-5): NAGVMQNPRHLVRRRGQEARLRCSPMKGHSHVYWYRQLPEEGLKFMVYLQKENIIDESGMPKERFSAEFPKEGPSILRIQQVVRGDSAAYFCASSRRQGGTLVMETQYFGPGTRLLVL.